This record covers a single T cell receptor beta chain. This clonotype was counted once. Its antigen remains unidentified. Per-base quality was not reported, and no clone a single base away is much larger than it. These data originate in a study of blood T cells in healthy people across ages (dated by TCRdb to between 2014 and 2017). As for the study more broadly: In model experiments, template switching captured about one uniquely barcoded TCR beta cDNA molecule for every two T cells. Age-related changes in TCR beta repertoire diversity were measured in the study by deep sequencing normalized with unique cDNA molecular identifiers. Donors were grouped into four age groups: young (average 16 years), middle-aged (around 39), aged (around 60) and long-lived (approximately 82). Donors of different ages were randomly distributed across sequencing lanes to avoid experimental bias. Using the same blood draw, the study looked at two additional independent replicas of 1 million unique cDNA reads for two donors, one aged 18 to 30 and the other aged 80 or older.

The approximately 39 donors, aged roughly 6 to 100 years, were systemically healthy Caucasian individuals from Russia. Ten milliliters of peripheral blood were drawn from each donor into EDTA-treated Vacutainer tubes. Ficoll-Paque density-gradient centrifugation was used to isolate PBMCs, with at least 7 million per sample. Total RNA, at least 5 micrograms per sample, was extracted from PBMCs with Trizol reagent. Naive CD45RAhigh/CD27high T cell percentages were measured by flow cytometry on a PBMC aliquot from every donor. CDR1 SGHTA and CDR2 FQGNSA are derived from the germline V gene. Measured from the cysteine to the phenylalanine, the CDR3 is 15 residues long. Of all the DNA, just the CDR3 is kept, 45 bases in frame from base 1. V is reduced by 4 bases and J by 7 bases, leaving a spacing of 17 bases between them. The paper's findings and limits, for the study overall: Estimates of total diversity based on one million sequenced T cells were regarded as lower bounds and as underestimates. Compared with the aged group, the long-lived group had more naive CD4+ T cells, fewer expanded clones and increased TCR diversity, a pattern suggesting age selection. The CMV infection status of donors was not known, potentially confounding age-related changes in expanded clonotypes. Since profiling was done on bulk unsorted PBMCs, naive and antigen-experienced compartments could not be conclusively compared. Observed TCR beta diversity correlated strongly with the percentage of naive T cells measured by flow cytometry. Observed TCR beta diversity per million T cells fell roughly linearly with age, and a significant reduction was already apparent by age roughly 41.

The receptor library was made with 5' RACE. The reads were generated on an Illumina HiSeq 2500. A second PCR of about 6 to 12 cycles was performed with a sample-barcoded 5' primer and a J-beta primer mix. A template-switch 5' adaptor carrying 12 random nucleotides introduced a unique molecular identifier onto each TCR beta cDNA molecule. At least 2.5 million CDR3-containing paired-end reads were obtained from each sample. First-strand cDNA synthesis was performed from all RNA using the Mint cDNA synthesis kit, with priming by a TRBC-specific oligonucleotide. Following uracil-DNA glycosylase treatment, a first 18-cycle PCR with universal primers M1SS and BC2_uni_R was performed on all cDNA. Regarding the original processing steps: For normalization, 1 million high-quality reads were randomly selected from each sample, with every read carrying a distinct molecular identifier. Reads with shared molecular identifiers were discarded instead of being binned into consensus sequences. MiTCR, set to a Q25 quality threshold and the strictest error-elimination algorithm, was used for CDR3 identification, clonotype clustering and error correction. A nonparametric unseen species model with Euler transformation was used to estimate lower-bound total TCR beta diversity. TCRdb trimmed public reads at Q25 via fastp, called clones via MiXCR and kept in-frame beta chains. Rows matching on CDR3 protein sequence are summarized as one entry with the most common DNA and genes. What appears here as the V and J calls and clone size reflects TCRdb's work, not the paper's. The sample yields about 940,000 distinct CDR3 sequences; roughly 52% were counted once. In total, the top ten clones hold around an eighth of the sample.

The clonotype originates from a man between 25 and 39 years old in good health. Here the chain combines TRBV7-2 and TRBJ2-1; the D call is possibly TRBD1 or TRBD2, each sharing 5 bases. The sample consisted of blood. The CDR3 amino acid sequence is: CASSSPGTGKNEQFF. DNA sequence: TGTGCCAGCAGCTCTCCCGGGACGGGGAAAAATGAGCAGTTCTTC.